The rows below give T cell receptor beta chains drawn from one sample of a study of blood T cell repertoires in COVID-19. Only in-frame clones appear in the TCRdb table, and some are missing; sequencing was by immunoSEQ multiplex PCR. The sample holds some 220,000 clones, around 90% seen once. Source material: peripheral blood. These receptors all stem from a man aged 25-45 years with COVID-19, enrolled during active disease. CDR3s include the opening cysteine and the closing phenylalanine or tryptophan. The D gene is left open where the match is weak.

v_call d_call cdr3_aa
TRBV3-1/TRBV3-2 NA CASSQGAVGLAKNIQYF
TRBV18 TRBD2 CASSPPTGGGTAKNIQYF
TRBV7-6 NA CASSSSLWELDATNEKLFF
TRBV3-1/TRBV3-2 NA CASSQDSLSTGWHYGYTF
TRBV5-1 TRBD2 CASSISSGGDTQYF
TRBV9 NA CASSVTKTGEQFF
TRBV30 TRBD1 CAWCTGTGGPGELFF
TRBV7-9 TRBD1 CASSFPLDRAAGELFF
TRBV9 NA CASSVAGAYNEQFF
TRBV9 NA CASSVRTESYNEQFF
TRBV5-6 NA CASSLVGNTIYF
TRBV9 NA CASSEGGGSRNYGYTF
TRBV11-2 NA CASSPSGVTGELFF
TRBV6-5 TRBD2 CASSYSDGGAYEQYF
TRBV9 TRBD1 CASTKGADANTGELFF